This T cell receptor beta chain was identified during a study of cytomegalovirus exposure and HLA in healthy donors. Study summary: Roughly 179 million T cells yielded approximately 100 million unique TCR beta sequences, as an earlier analysis found.

Study outcomes and limitations: The dataset shows that most TCR sequences were rare, while some public TCRs occurred in many donors.

The PCR was carried out with 60 Vbeta primers and 13 Jbeta primers. Produced via immunoSEQ multiplex PCR; TCRdb's table is partial and in-frame only. The sample holds 200,000 to 250,000 clones, around 89% seen once. This clone was recorded a few times. The antigen is unknown. This sequence was found in a woman between 18 and 30 years old in good health and CMV-seronegative. The sequenced sample was PBMCs.

Written as DNA, the CDR3 is TGTGCCAGCAGTGAGTTTTTAGCGAGGAGGAGCACAGATACGCAGTATTTT. Translated, it gives CASSEFLARRSTDTQYF. The rearrangement uses TRBV25-1 and TRBJ2-3; the D gene is possibly TRBD2 (5 bases). V lost 3 bases to trimming and J lost 0 bases, with 16 bases between them. The germline V gene encodes CDR1 MGHDK and CDR2 SYGVNS. The CDR3 has 17 residues.